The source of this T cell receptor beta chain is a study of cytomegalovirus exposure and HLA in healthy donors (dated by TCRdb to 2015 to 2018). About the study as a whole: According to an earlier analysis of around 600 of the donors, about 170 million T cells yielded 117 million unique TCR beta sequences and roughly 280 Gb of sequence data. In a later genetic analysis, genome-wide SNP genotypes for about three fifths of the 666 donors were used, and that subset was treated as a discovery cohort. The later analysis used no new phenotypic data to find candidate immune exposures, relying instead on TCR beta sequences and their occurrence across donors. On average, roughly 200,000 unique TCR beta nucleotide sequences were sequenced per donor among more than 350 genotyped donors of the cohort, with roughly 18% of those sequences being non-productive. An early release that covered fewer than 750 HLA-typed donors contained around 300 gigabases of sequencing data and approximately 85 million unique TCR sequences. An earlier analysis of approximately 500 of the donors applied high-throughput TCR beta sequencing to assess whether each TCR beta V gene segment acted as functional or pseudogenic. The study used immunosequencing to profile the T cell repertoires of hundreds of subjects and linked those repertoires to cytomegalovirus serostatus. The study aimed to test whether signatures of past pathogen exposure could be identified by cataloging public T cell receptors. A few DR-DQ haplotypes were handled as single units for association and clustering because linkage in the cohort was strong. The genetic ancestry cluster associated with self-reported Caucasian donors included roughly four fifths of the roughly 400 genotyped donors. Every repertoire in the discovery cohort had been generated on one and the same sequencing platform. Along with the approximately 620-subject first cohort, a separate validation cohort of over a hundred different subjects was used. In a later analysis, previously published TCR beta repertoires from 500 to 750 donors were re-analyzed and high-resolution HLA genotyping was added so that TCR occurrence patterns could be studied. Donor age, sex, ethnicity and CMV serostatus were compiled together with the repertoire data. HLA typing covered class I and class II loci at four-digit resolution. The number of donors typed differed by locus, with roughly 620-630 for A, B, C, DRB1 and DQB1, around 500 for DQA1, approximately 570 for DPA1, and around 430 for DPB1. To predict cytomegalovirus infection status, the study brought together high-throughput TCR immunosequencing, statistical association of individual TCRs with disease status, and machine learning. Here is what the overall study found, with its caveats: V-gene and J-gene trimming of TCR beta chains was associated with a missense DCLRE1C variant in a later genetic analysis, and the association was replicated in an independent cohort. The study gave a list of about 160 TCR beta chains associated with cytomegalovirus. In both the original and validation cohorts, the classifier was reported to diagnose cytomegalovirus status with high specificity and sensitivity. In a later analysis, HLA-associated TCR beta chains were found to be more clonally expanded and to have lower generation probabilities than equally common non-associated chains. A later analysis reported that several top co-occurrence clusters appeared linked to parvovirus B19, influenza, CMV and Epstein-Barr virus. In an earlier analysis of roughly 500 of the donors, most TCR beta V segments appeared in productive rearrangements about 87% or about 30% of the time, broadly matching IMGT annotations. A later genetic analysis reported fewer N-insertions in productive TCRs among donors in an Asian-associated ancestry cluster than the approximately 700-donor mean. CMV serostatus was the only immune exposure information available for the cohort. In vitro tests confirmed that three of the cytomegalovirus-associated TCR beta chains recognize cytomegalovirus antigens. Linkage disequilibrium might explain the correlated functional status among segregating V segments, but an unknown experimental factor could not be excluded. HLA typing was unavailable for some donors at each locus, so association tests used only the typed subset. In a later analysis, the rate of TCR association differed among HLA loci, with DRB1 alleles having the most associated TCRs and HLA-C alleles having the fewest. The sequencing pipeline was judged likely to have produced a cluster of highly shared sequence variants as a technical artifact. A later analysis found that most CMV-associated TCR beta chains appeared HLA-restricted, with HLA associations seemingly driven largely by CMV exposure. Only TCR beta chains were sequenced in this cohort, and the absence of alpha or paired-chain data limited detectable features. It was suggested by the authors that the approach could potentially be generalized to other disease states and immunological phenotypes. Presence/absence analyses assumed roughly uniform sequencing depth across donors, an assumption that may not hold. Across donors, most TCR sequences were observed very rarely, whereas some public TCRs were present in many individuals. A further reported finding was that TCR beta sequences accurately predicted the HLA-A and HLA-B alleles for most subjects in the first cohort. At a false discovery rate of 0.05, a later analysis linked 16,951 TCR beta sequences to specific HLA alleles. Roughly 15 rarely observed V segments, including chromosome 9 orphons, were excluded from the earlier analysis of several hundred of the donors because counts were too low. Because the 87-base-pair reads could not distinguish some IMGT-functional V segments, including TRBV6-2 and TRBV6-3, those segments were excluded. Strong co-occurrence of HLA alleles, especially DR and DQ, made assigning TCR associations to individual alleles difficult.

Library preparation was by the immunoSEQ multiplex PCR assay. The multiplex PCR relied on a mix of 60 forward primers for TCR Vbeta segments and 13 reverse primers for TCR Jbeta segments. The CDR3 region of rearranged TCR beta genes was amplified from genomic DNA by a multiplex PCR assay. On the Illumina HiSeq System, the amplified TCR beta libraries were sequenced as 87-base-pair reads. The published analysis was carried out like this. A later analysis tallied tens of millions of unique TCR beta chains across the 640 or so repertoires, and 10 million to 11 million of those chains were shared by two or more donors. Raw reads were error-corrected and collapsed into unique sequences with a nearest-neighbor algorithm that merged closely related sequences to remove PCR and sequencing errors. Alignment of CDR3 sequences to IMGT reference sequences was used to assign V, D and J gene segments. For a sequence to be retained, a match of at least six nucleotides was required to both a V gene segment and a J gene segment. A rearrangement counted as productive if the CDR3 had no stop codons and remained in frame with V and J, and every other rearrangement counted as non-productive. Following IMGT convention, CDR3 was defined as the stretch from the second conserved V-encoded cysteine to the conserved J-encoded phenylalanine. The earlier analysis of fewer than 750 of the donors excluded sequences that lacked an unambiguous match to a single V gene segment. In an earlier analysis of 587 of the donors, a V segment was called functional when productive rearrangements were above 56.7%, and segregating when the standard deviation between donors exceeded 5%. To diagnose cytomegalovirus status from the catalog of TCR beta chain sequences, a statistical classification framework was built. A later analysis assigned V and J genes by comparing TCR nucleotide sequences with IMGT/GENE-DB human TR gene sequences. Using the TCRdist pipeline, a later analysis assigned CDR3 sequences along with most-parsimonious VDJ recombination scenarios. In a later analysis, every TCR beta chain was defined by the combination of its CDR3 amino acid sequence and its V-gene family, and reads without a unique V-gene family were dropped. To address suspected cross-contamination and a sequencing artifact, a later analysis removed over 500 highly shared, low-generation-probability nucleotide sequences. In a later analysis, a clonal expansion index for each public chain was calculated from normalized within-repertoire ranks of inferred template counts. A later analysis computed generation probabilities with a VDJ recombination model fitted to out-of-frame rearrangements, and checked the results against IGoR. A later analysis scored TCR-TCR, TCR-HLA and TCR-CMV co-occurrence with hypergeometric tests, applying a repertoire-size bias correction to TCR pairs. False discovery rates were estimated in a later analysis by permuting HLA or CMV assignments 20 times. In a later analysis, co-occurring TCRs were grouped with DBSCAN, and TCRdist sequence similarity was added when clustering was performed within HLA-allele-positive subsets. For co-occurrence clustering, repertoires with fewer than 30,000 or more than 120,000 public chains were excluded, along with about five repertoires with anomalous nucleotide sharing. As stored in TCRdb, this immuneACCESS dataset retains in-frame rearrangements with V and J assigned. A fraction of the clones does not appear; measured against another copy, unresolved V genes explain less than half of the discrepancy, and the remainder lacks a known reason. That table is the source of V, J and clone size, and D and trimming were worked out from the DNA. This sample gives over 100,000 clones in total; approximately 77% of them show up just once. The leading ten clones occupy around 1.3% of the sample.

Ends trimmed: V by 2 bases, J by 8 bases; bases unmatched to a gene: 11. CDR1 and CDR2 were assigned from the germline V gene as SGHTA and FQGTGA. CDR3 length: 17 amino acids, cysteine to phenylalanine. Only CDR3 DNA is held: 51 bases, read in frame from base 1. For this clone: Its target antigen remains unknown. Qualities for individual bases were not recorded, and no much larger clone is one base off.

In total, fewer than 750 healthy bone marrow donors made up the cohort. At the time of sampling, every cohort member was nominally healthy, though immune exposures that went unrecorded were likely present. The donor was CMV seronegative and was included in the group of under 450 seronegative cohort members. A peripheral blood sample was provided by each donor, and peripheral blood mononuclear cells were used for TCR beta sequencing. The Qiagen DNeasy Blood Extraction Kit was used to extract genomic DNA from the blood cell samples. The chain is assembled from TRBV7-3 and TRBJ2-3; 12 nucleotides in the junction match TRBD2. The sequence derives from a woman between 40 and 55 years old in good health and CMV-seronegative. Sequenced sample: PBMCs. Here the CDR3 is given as CASSLAPTSGGRGTQYF. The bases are TGTGCCAGCAGCTTAGCCCCGACTAGCGGGGGTCGAGGTACGCAGTATTTT.